What follows describes a single TCR beta chain. Its cognate antigen is unknown. RNA transcripts were the template for amplifying TCR beta CDR3 regions. TCR CDR3 underwent first-round RT-PCR with the HTBI primer set. TCRdb re-called the multiplex PCR reads through MiXCR, storing one row per CDR3 protein. The sample yields about 570,000 distinct CDR3 sequences, around 46% seen once. Germline V lookup: CDR1 LNHDA, CDR2 SQIVND (reference sequence). The CDR3 loop spans 15 amino acids. Trimming cost V 5 bases and J 5 bases, with 16 bases left between them. Uncontrolled infection, other autoimmune disease, pregnancy or lactation disqualified patients from enrolment. This specimen comes from a study of T cells in Graves' hyperthyroidism and ophthalmopathy. Study observations and caveats: Blood also held most thyroid clonotypes expanded beyond 0.001. From stable hyperthyroidism, ophthalmopathy was set apart by a 13 V-J model. Ophthalmopathy, as predicted by the model, came a median about seven months after the prediction.

The receptor was derived from an adult woman with Graves' disease, either hyperthyroidism or ophthalmopathy (not recorded which). What was sequenced was peripheral blood or thyroid tissue (not recorded which). The rearrangement joins TRBV19 to TRBJ1-5; D not certain. CDR3 loop: CASSRGIRGDQPQHF. CDR3 bases: TGTGCCAGTAGTCGCGGTATCCGCGGCGATCAGCCCCAGCATTTT.